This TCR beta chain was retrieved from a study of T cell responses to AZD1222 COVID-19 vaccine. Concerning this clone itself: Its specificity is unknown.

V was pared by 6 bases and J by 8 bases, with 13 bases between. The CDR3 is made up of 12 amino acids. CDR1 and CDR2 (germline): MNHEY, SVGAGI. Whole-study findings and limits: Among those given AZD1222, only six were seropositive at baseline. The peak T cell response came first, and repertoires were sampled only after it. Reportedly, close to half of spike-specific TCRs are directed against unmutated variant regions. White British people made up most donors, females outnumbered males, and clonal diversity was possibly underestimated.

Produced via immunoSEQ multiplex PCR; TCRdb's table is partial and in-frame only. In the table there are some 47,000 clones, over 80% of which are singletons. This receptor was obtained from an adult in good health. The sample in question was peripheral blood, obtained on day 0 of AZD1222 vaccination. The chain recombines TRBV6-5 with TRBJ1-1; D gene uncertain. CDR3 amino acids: CASRPSSREAFF. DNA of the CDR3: TGTGCCAGCAGACCCTCGTCAAGAGAAGCTTTCTTT.